The 13 T cell receptor beta chains below were found in one sample sequenced in a study of T cell responses to AZD1222 COVID-19 vaccine. Profiled with immunoSEQ multiplex PCR; TCRdb holds only in-frame clones, not every one. There are approximately 130,000 clones in the sample; 88% occur only once, and 5% to 7% lies in the top ten. Source: peripheral blood, taken 28 days after the second AZD1222 dose. The receptors stem from an adult who received the AZD1222 COVID-19 vaccine.

This chain uses TRBV20-1 with TRBJ2-3; 10 bases align to TRBD2. The germline gives CDR1 DFQATT, CDR2 SNEGSKA (reference sequence). The CDR3 spans 14 residues. V was clipped by 3 bases and J by 1 base; unmatched bases: 1. The CDR3 loop is CSASGTSGTDTQYF. The DNA of the CDR3 is TGCAGTGCTAGTGGGACTAGCGGCACAGATACGCAGTATTTT.

This chain connects TRBV10-2 to TRBJ2-7, with D uncertain. The ends were cut back, 9 bases at V and 0 bases at J, with 15 bases in the middle. This CDR3 is built from 14 residues. Germline assignment: CDR1 WSHSY and CDR2 SAAADI. The DNA for the CDR3 is TGCGCCAGTAGGGTTGCGCCGAGCTCCTACGAGCAGTACTTC. Protein product: CASRVAPSSYEQYF.

This rearrangement joins TRBV11-3 to TRBJ1-3; the D is unclear. Looked up from germline, CDR1 is SGHNT and CDR2 is YENEEA. V was trimmed by 1 base and J by 4 bases, leaving 17 bases between them. The CDR3 has 17 amino acids. In nucleotides, the CDR3 is TGTGCCAGCAGCTTAGGTTATGCGGTAGACGGAGGAAACACCATATATTTT. The encoded protein is CASSLGYAVDGGNTIYF. The full variable domain, rest sourced from reference TRBV11-3 and TRBJ1-3, is EAGVVQSPRYKIIEKKQPVAFWCNPISGHNTLYWYLQNLGQGPELLIRYENEEAVDDSQLPKDRFSAERLKGVDSTLKIQPAELGDSAVYLCASSLGYAVDGGNTIYFGEGSWLTVV.

The chain employs TRBV19 and TRBJ1-5, with a tentative D call TRBD1 (6 bases). V was shortened by 7 bases and J by 1 base, with 20 bases between the two germline ends. From germline, CDR1 is LNHDA and CDR2 SQIVND (reference sequence). The CDR3 consists of 17 residues. CDR3 in DNA: TGTGCCAGTACCCCTCTAACAGGGTTGGAAAGCAATCAGCCCCAGCATTTT. This codes for CASTPLTGLESNQPQHF.

The chain has TRBV19 and TRBJ2-1; D call uncertain. V was clipped by 7 bases and J by 0 bases, with 7 bases between them. Germline CDR1 reads LNHDA; CDR2 reads SQIVND (reference sequence). The CDR3 runs to 13 residues. CDR3 amino acids: CASNPGSYNEQFF. Here the CDR3 DNA reads TGTGCCAGTAATCCGGGCTCCTACAATGAGCAGTTCTTC.

This chain uses TRBV27 with TRBJ1-5, with TRBD1 identical over 7 bases. The CDR3 has 16 amino acids. V was clipped by 0 bases and J by 4 bases; unmatched bases: 6. Per the germline V gene, CDR1 is MNHEY and CDR2 is SMNVEV (reference sequence). The CDR3 region has the DNA TGTGCCAGCAGTTTATCGGTGACAGGGTCGAATCAGCCCCAGCATTTT. It encodes CASSLSVTGSNQPQHF.

The rearrangement links TRBV27 to TRBJ1-5; TRBD1 might be the D (5 bases). Trimming shortened V by 7 bases and J by 3 bases, and 7 bases separated the two germline ends. The CDR3 covers 12 residues. Per germline, CDR1 MNHEY and CDR2 SMNVEV (reference sequence). The CDR3 sequence: CASKQANQPQHF. CDR3 in DNA: TGTGCCAGCAAACAGGCCAATCAGCCCCAGCATTTT.

The chain employs TRBV7-2 and TRBJ1-6, with 9 nucleotides matching TRBD1. Per germline, CDR1 SGHTA and CDR2 FQGNSA. This CDR3 has 15 amino acids. V trimming: 0 bases; J trimming: 8 bases; junction bases outside the gene matches: 2. The CDR3 DNA reads as TGTGCCAGCAGCTTAGCCGGGACAGGGTATTCACCCCTCCACTTT. It codes for CASSLAGTGYSPLHF.

The CDR3 DNA reads as TGTGCCAGCAGTGACTCTAGCGGGAGGAGAGGTCGGTTCTTC. Translated, it gives CASSDSSGRRGRFF. The chain joins TRBV6-4 to TRBJ2-1; TRBD2 aligns across 10 bases. The V and J ends lost 0 bases and 15 bases, in that order; junction bases with no gene match: 8. The CDR3 contains 14 residues. The V gene's germline CDR1 is MRHNA and CDR2 SNTAGT.

J is TRBJ1-1 and V is TRBV6-5, with no clear D. In germline, CDR1 is MNHEY, CDR2 SVGAGI. The CDR3 has 13 amino acids. Trimming shortened V by 6 bases and J by 1 base, and 9 bases separated the two germline ends. This CDR3 is CASSQQTNTEAFF. The CDR3 DNA follows: TGTGCCAGCAGCCAACAGACGAACACTGAAGCTTTCTTT.

The chain employs TRBV7-2 and TRBJ1-2; 7 bases are a match to TRBD1. The CDR3 extends over 15 amino acids. V gave up 1 base and J gave up 5 bases; unmatched junction bases: 7. Germline assignment: CDR1 SGHTA and CDR2 FQGNSA. The CDR3 sequence is CASSLVQGPIYGYTF. CDR3 in DNA: TGTGCCAGCAGCTTAGTACAGGGGCCCATTTATGGCTACACCTTC.

This rearrangement joins TRBV7-8 to TRBJ2-2, with unresolved D. The V gene's germline CDR1 is SGHVS and CDR2 FQNEAQ. The CDR3 covers 12 residues. V shed 5 bases and J shed 7 bases, with 8 bases lying between them. The CDR3 reads CASSQYDGELFF. The CDR3, as DNA: TGTGCCAGCAGCCAATACGACGGGGAGCTGTTTTTT. Supplemented by reference TRBV7-8 and TRBJ2-2, the full variable domain reads GAGVSQSPRYKVAKRGQDVALRCDPISGHVSLFWYQQALGQGPEFLTYFQNEAQLDKSGLPSDRFFAERPEGSVSTLKIQRTQQEDSAVYLCASSQYDGELFFGEGSRLTVL.

Only one count was recorded for this clone. The CDR3 nucleotides are TGCAGCGTTTTACAGGGCCAGTATGGCTACACCTTC. This gives the protein CSVLQGQYGYTF. This sequence joins TRBV29-1 and TRBJ1-2, with D possibly matching TRBD1 (6 bases). The CDR3 loop spans 12 amino acids. Germline CDR1 SQVTM, CDR2 ANQGSEA. V was trimmed by 5 bases and J by 5 bases, leaving 12 bases between them.